This TCR beta chain is from a study of blood T cell repertoires in COVID-19. The method was immunoSEQ multiplex PCR; TCRdb's version includes in-frame clones alone and lacks a portion of them. There are roughly 280,000 clones in the sample; 75% to 90% occur only once, and approximately 2% lies in the top ten. The CDR3 is 12 amino acids. Germline V CDR1 and CDR2: SGHRS, YFSETQ. J gave up 5 bases and V 4 bases, and 2 bases lay outside the gene matches. The specimen was peripheral blood. The V and J genes are TRBV5-1 and TRBJ2-7, with 8 nucleotides matching TRBD1. This sequence originates from a man aged 50 or older with acute or convalescent COVID-19. The CDR3 bases are TGCGCCAGCAGCCTGACAGGGGACGAGCAGTACTTC. Translated: CASSLTGDEQYF.